The clone carrying this T cell receptor beta chain showed up just a few times. These data belong to a study of radiotherapy plus CTLA-4 blockade in lung cancer. The protocol was immunoSEQ multiplex PCR, while the TCRdb copy is restricted to in-frame clones and leaves out a portion. The table has about 38,000 clones, around 79% seen once; the top ten hold approximately 8.9%. This sequence was found in a human donor with non-small cell lung cancer who had stable disease on radiotherapy plus ipilimumab. The source was peripheral blood, collected from a patient treated with radiotherapy plus ipilimumab.

The CDR3 region has the DNA TGTGCCAGCAGCTTAGAACAGATAAACACCGGGGAGCTGTTTTTT. Protein: CASSLEQINTGELFF. The rearrangement links TRBV7-8 to TRBJ2-2; D gene uncertain. The V end lost 1 base, the J end lost 2 bases, and 8 bases lay between the germline ends. The CDR3 is 15 residues long. Germline values: CDR1 SGHVS, CDR2 FQNEAQ.